This T cell receptor (beta chain) emerged from a study of blood T cell repertoires in COVID-19. About the research overall: T cells, B-cell-depleted T cells, or PBMCs provided the cDNA or gDNA that served as material.

The protocol was immunoSEQ multiplex PCR, while the TCRdb copy is restricted to in-frame clones and leaves out a portion. The top ten clones hold 1.1% of a sample with 250,000 to 300,000 clones, around nine tenths of them seen once. Trimming removed 4 bases at V and 2 bases at J, with 12 bases between. This CDR3 is 15 amino acids long. Germline lookup yields CDR1 SGHDN and CDR2 FVKESK. Cohort placement rested on clinical history that participants reported themselves. This sequence joins TRBV14 and TRBJ1-3; D perhaps matches TRBD1 (6 bases). The source material was PBMCs or T cells enriched from blood (not recorded which). The origin of this receptor is a woman in her 30s who had recovered from COVID-19. Written as DNA, the CDR3 is TGTGCCAGCAGCCCGGGGACATTTACTGGAAACACCATATATTTT. Its translation: CASSPGTFTGNTIYF.